Below are 2 T cell receptor beta chains sequenced from a single sample in a study of T cell changes during pregnancy in multiple sclerosis. Repertoires were generated with immunoSEQ multiplex PCR, while TCRdb's copy carries only in-frame clones and drops some. The sample has 53,000 or so clones, approximately 94% seen once. The starting material was CD4+ T cells from peripheral blood mononuclear cells, obtained in the second trimester of pregnancy. These receptors all come from a female donor with multiple sclerosis, enrolled in a pregnancy study.

This chain links TRBV15 with TRBJ1-2; tentatively, D is TRBD1 (5 bases). The length of the CDR3 is 17 residues. V dropped 3 bases and J dropped 0 bases, with 17 bases sitting between them. CDR1 and CDR2 (germline): LNHNV, YYDKDF (reference sequence). CDR3 nucleotide sequence: TGTGCCACCAGCAGGGACAAAAAAGTGATAGCTAACTATGGCTACACCTTC. Its protein is CATSRDKKVIANYGYTF.

Here the CDR3 reads CASSLDRGSYNEQFF. CDR3 coding DNA: TGTGCCAGCAGCTTGGACAGGGGAAGCTACAATGAGCAGTTCTTC. The chain joins TRBV5-4 to TRBJ2-1; 7 bases fit TRBD1. The germline CDR1 and CDR2 sequences are SGHNT and YYREEE (reference sequence). The junction had 3 bases not matched to a gene; V was cut back by 0 bases and J by 3 bases. The CDR3 runs 15 residues.